The 4 T cell receptor beta chains in this list originate from one sample, sequenced in a study of cytomegalovirus exposure and HLA in healthy donors (dated 2017 in TCRdb). The method behind the library was the immunoSEQ multiplex PCR assay. The multiplex PCR relied on a mix of 60 forward primers for TCR Vbeta segments and 13 reverse primers for TCR Jbeta segments. TCRdb retrieved this table from immuneACCESS and kept in-frame rearrangements only. Not all clones are present; in checked studies, unresolved V genes account for under half, and no reason is known for the remainder. This sample lists tens of thousands of clones; about 80% were detected once. Roughly 7.2% of the sample goes to the ten largest clones. Sequencing was carried out using PBMCs. The receptor source for this set is a woman between 40 and 50 years old in good health and CMV-seronegative.

This clone was recorded once. The CDR3 DNA reads as TGTGCCAGCAGTTTCCACAGGGGGCCGGGCACTGAAGCTTTCTTT. Its translation: CASSFHRGPGTEAFF. This chain links TRBV6-5 with TRBJ1-1; 9 positions agree with TRBD1. The germline CDR1 and CDR2 sequences are MNHEY and SVGAGI. The CDR3 is 15 residues long. J was trimmed by 4 bases and V by 4 bases; bases with no gene match: 7.

V and J are TRBV19 and TRBJ2-1; 9 bases fit TRBD2. The V and J ends lost 3 bases and 8 bases, in that order; junction bases with no gene match: 8. The CDR3 loop spans 15 amino acids. The germline CDR1 and CDR2 sequences are LNHDA and SQIVND (reference sequence). In nucleotides, the CDR3 is TGTGCCAGTAGTATGGGGCGGGGGGGCCAGTATGAGCAGTTCTTC. This codes for CASSMGRGGQYEQFF.

The CDR3 nucleotides read TGCAGCGTTACTAGTACGAGCTCCTACAATGAGCAGTTCTTC. It is translated as CSVTSTSSYNEQFF. This chain links TRBV29-1 with TRBJ2-1; tentatively, D is TRBD2 (5 bases). V was shortened by 5 bases and J by 0 bases, with 11 bases between the two germline ends. CDR1 and CDR2 from the germline V gene are SQVTM and ANQGSEA. The length of the CDR3 is 14 residues.

V and J are TRBV29-1 and TRBJ1-1; D is ambiguous. This CDR3 region has 13 residues. V gave up 6 bases and J gave up 6 bases, with 17 bases separating them. Looked up from germline, CDR1 is SQVTM and CDR2 is ANQGSEA. CDR3 DNA: TGCAGCGTGACCCAGACACTCGGCTCTGAAGCTTTCTTT. Its protein product is CSVTQTLGSEAFF.